This TCR beta chain appears in the sequencing data of a study of vaccination effects on CD4 cells after COVID-19. On the study more broadly: Vaccination of participants consisted of two doses of either the BNT162b2 or mRNA-1273 vaccine.

Study-level results: In the late period after vaccination, infection- and vaccine-induced clones contracted markedly.

Using viral peptide pools, the ViraFEST assay grew out antigen-specific CD4+ T cells prior to sequencing. Following culture for approximately ten days, CD4+ T cells were isolated. All vaccine recipients tested negative for nucleocapsid antibodies and had never contracted SARS-CoV-2 infection. This clone was seen a handful of times. Its antigen is currently unknown. Assay: immunoSEQ multiplex PCR; the TCRdb copy retains only in-frame clones and omits some. Of tens of thousands of clones in the sample, roughly four fifths were seen once. Germline CDR1 MGHRA, CDR2 YSYEKL. V was clipped by 0 bases and J by 10 bases; unmatched bases: 9. There are 15 residues in the CDR3.

This receptor was obtained from a human donor who received a COVID-19 vaccine. V usage is TRBV4-1 and J usage is TRBJ1-2; TRBD1 matches at 9 bases. Sequencing used CD4+ T cells from PBMCs cultured with HCoV-NL63 spike peptides, obtained before COVID-19 vaccination. In DNA form, the CDR3 reads TGCGCCAGCAGCCAAGAGCCGGGACAGGGAACAGACTACACCTTC. It translates to CASSQEPGQGTDYTF.